This T cell receptor (beta chain) originates from a study of blood T cell repertoires in COVID-19. Study details: Material from acute and convalescent COVID-19 was sourced from the United States, Italy and Spain. PBMCs, B-cell-depleted T cells, or T cells provided the cDNA or gDNA that made up the material.

Germline V gene sequence: CDR1 MGHDK, CDR2 SYGVNS. The CDR3 covers 17 residues. J lost 3 bases, V lost 3 bases, and 13 bases had no gene match. Original methodology: Nucleated cell number was recorded as an estimate derived from reference gene primer amplification. Clones were sequenced by immunoSEQ multiplex PCR, and TCRdb holds only the in-frame ones, with some missing. The D gene and trimming were derived from the DNA, and the V and J assignments and clone size from that table. Among some 260,000 clones listed, nearly 90% were seen once. This chain connects TRBV25-1 to TRBJ2-7; TRBD1 agrees at 8 bases. The TCR comes from a woman aged 25-40 years with acute or convalescent COVID-19. Material for sequencing was peripheral blood. This chain's CDR3 is CASSEGAGGFQVYEQYF. The CDR3 nucleotides read TGTGCCAGCAGTGAGGGGGCAGGGGGCTTCCAGGTCTACGAGCAGTACTTC.